Listed here are 8 T cell receptor beta chains from one sample, sequenced in a study of prognosis after radiotherapy for stage I lung cancer. Genomic DNA yielded TCR beta CDR3, amplified by two-round multiplex PCR. First-round PCR employed TRBV- and TRBJ-specific primers for each gene. One entry per CDR3 protein, called by TCRdb with MiXCR from the multiplex PCR reads. The sample consists of around 30,000 distinct CDR3 sequences, less than 45% of them appearing once. Specimen: PBMCs, collected before or after stereotactic body radiation therapy (not recorded which). The receptors originated from a donor aged 50 or older with non-small cell lung cancer.

This clonotype was observed a few times. A much larger clone differs by one base, so this may be a read error. This chain joins TRBV11-3 and TRBJ1-1; D is undetermined. Trimming took 5 bases from V and 1 from J, leaving 8 bases between them. This CDR3 is 13 amino acids long. Per the germline V gene, CDR1 is SGHNT and CDR2 is YENEEA. The CDR3 bases are TGTGCCAGCAGCGCCGTCAGGAACACTGAAGCTTTCTTT. This codes for CASSAVRNTEAFF.

This clonotype was picked up many times. The rearrangement uses TRBV5-1 and TRBJ2-3, with a weak D call TRBD2 (5 bases). V lost 3 bases to trimming and J lost 6 bases, with 11 bases between them. CDR1 is SGHRS and CDR2 is YFSETQ in the germline V gene. The CDR3 is 13 residues long. The CDR3 DNA reads TGCGCCAGCAGCTCGGGAATCCAGGATACGCAGTATTTT. It yields the protein CASSSGIQDTQYF.

The chain carries TRBV28 and TRBJ2-7; D gene uncertain. Germline V lookup: CDR1 MDHEN, CDR2 SYDVKM. V was trimmed by 3 bases and J by 3 bases, leaving 6 bases between them. The CDR3 is 12 residues long. In DNA, the CDR3 is TGTGCCAGCAGTTTCTACGGCTACGAGCAGTACTTC. This sequence encodes CASSFYGYEQYF.

With regard to this clonotype: It may be a read error: a sequence one base away is much more abundant. CDR3 region: CASSKDVYQETQYF. Written as DNA, the CDR3 is TGCGCCAGCAGCAAGGATGTGTACCAAGAGACCCAGTACTTC. The chain employs TRBV5-1 and TRBJ2-5; D gene ambiguous. Germline values: CDR1 SGHRS, CDR2 YFSETQ. With 4 bases removed from V and 0 bases from J, the gap between germline ends came to 10 bases. The CDR3 is 14 residues long. Full variable domain (missing parts from reference TRBV5-1 and TRBJ2-5): KAGVTQTPRYLIKTRGQQVTLSCSPISGHRSVSWYQQTPGQGLQFLFEYFSETQRNKGNFPGRFSGRQFSNSRSEMNVSTLELGDSALYLCASSKDVYQETQYFGPGTRLLVL.

This clonotype was recorded many times. The chain uses TRBV7-9 and TRBJ2-1; possibly TRBD2 for D (5 bases). This CDR3 comprises 15 residues. Germline V gene data show CDR1 as SEHNR and CDR2 as FQNEAQ (reference sequence). V was trimmed by 5 bases and J by 7 bases, leaving 18 bases between them. The CDR3 DNA reads as TGTGCCAGCAGCCTGGGAGCTGGGTTGGGAAATGAGCAGTTCTTC. This translates into CASSLGAGLGNEQFF.

The chain combines TRBV28 with TRBJ2-7; D possibly uses TRBD1 or TRBD2 (5 bases each). CDR1 is MDHEN and CDR2 is SYDVKM in the germline V gene. The CDR3 has 11 residues. The CDR3 here is CAAVREHEQYF. In nucleotides, the CDR3 is TGTGCGGCGGTCAGGGAGCACGAGCAGTACTTC.

This clonotype was recorded at least ten times. V usage is TRBV5-1 and J usage is TRBJ2-7; the match to TRBD1 covers 9 bases. V shed 4 bases, J shed 7 bases, and the junction held 9 bases outside the gene matches. Looked up from germline, CDR1 is SGHRS and CDR2 is YFSETQ. The CDR3 extends over 14 amino acids. The DNA for the CDR3 is TGCGCCAGCAGCAGGACAGGGGACTTTTGGGAGCAGTACTTC. Residues: CASSRTGDFWEQYF.

This clonotype was detected ten times or more. This chain joins TRBV4-1 and TRBJ2-6; D assignment may be TRBD1 or TRBD2 (5 bases each). Trimming removed 0 bases from V and 3 bases from J, with 15 bases in between. The germline CDR1 and CDR2 sequences are MGHRA and YSYEKL. The CDR3 is made up of 18 amino acids. CDR3 amino acids: CASSQEWDRTVGANVLTF. The CDR3 nucleotides read TGCGCCAGCAGCCAAGAATGGGACCGCACAGTTGGGGCCAACGTCCTGACTTTC.